This T cell receptor (beta chain) was identified in a study of blood T cells in healthy people across ages. Findings of the study overall: Estimated diversity, derived from one million T cells, was regarded as an underestimate. It was found that TCR beta diversity correlated strongly with the percentage of naive T cells.

CDR3 length: 16 residues. Germline CDR1 reads MNHNY; CDR2 reads SVGAGI (reference sequence). The V gene lost 6 bases and the J gene lost 5 bases, with 23 bases spanning the gap. Comment on this clonotype: Its antigen remains unidentified.

Healthy Caucasians from Russia aged about 6 to 90 served as donors. For the second PCR, which ran for 7 to 11 cycles, a sample-barcoded 5' primer and a J-beta primer mix were used. MiXCR was run by TCRdb on the 5' RACE reads, yielding one entry per CDR3 protein. Of roughly 1,800,000 distinct CDR3 sequences listed, about 49% are singletons. Sequencing used blood. The origin of this receptor is a woman aged 40-49 years in good health. The rearrangement links TRBV6-6 to TRBJ2-7; D may be TRBD1 (6 bases). The CDR3 is CASSRGRNPNADEQYF. CDR3 in DNA: TGTGCCAGCAGCAGGGGAAGAAACCCGAATGCAGACGAGCAGTACTTC.